This T cell receptor beta chain was recorded in a study of CD8 T cells in Susac syndrome. TEMRA cells were FACS-enriched, and CD8+ and CD4+ T cells were isolated negatively. It was with random hexamers that about 0.45 to 1 ug RNA was reverse transcribed. TCRdb analysed the immunoSEQ multiplex PCR reads with MiXCR anew, one entry per CDR3 protein. The data hold just over 150,000 distinct CDR3 sequences, with 95% to 96% observed a single time. This TCR was recovered from a human donor with multiple sclerosis. Specimen: CD8+ T cells from PBMCs.

The DNA of the CDR3 is TGTGCCAGCTATAAATCCTACAATGAGCAGTTCTTC. Amino acid sequence: CASYKSYNEQFF. The chain carries TRBV6-5 and TRBJ2-1; D gene uncertain. The CDR3 extends over 12 amino acids. Trimming removed 8 bases at V and 1 base at J, with 6 bases between. In germline, CDR1 is MNHEY, CDR2 SVGAGI.